The rows below give T cell receptor beta chains drawn from one sample of a study of cytomegalovirus exposure and HLA in healthy donors. Data came from immunoSEQ multiplex PCR; TCRdb stores just in-frame clones and leaves some out. The table includes 90,000 to 130,000 clones, roughly 70% detected once. Input material: PBMCs. These receptors were taken from a man aged 30 to 39 in good health and CMV-seropositive. CDR3s include the opening cysteine and the closing phenylalanine or tryptophan. The D gene is left open where the match is weak. Clone size is stated in some rows and not others, as once, few, many or a class when expanded.

TRBD2	TRBJ2-3	NA	TRBV11-2	16	TGTGCCAGCAGCTCCAGACTAGCGGGGGGGCCCGATACGCAGTATTTT	CASSSRLAGGPDTQYF
NA	TRBJ2-7	few	TRBV5-4	14	TGTGCCAGCAGCTACGCGTACCTGAGTAACGAGCAGTACTTC	CASSYAYLSNEQYF
NA	TRBJ1-1	NA	TRBV7-2	13	TGTGCCAGCACCTCTACCCGCCCAGGGGCAGCTTTCTTT	CASTSTRPGAAFF
NA	TRBJ2-5	NA	TRBV27	12	TGTGCCAGCAAGGACAATCTAGTGACCCAGTACTTC	CASKDNLVTQYF
NA	TRBJ2-7	NA	TRBV7-3	13	TGTGCCAGCAGCTTTGACAGAGACTACGAGCAGTACTTC	CASSFDRDYEQYF
NA	TRBJ2-1	few	TRBV28	11	TGTGCCAGCAGTCCCGACAATGAGCAGTTCTTC	CASSPDNEQFF
NA	TRBJ2-2	NA	TRBV21-1	15	TGTGCCAGCACCAAGGCGACTAGAATAGCCGGGGAGCTGTTTTTT	CASTKATRIAGELFF
NA	TRBJ1-2	NA	TRBV7-3	15	TGTGCCAGCAGCCCCCTGTACGGGGATGATTATGGCTACACCTTC	CASSPLYGDDYGYTF
TRBD2	TRBJ2-1	NA	TRBV6-4	15	TGTGCCAGCAGTGAGGGGCGGGGGGGGTACAATGAGCAGTTCTTC	CASSEGRGGYNEQFF
TRBD2	TRBJ2-3	NA	TRBV5-4	18	TGTGCCAGCAGCTCAAAAAGGGGTCTAGCGGACGGAATTTATACGCAGTATTTT	CASSSKRGLADGIYTQYF
NA	TRBJ1-1	few	TRBV30	14	TGTGCCTGGACTCTGGGCAGGGTGAACACTGAAGCTTTCTTT	CAWTLGRVNTEAFF
TRBD2	TRBJ2-3	once	TRBV5-1	16	TGCGCCAGCAGCTTGCTAGCGGGATGGGGCACAGATACGCAGTATTTT	CASSLLAGWGTDTQYF
TRBD1	TRBJ1-4	NA	TRBV7-2	15	TGTGCCAGCAGCCCTCAACAGGGGGCTCGTGAAAAACTGTTTTTT	CASSPQQGAREKLFF
TRBD1	TRBJ2-5	NA	TRBV2	15	TGTGCCAGCAGTGACACCGGGACAGGGTGGGAAACCCAGTACTTC	CASSDTGTGWETQYF
NA	TRBJ1-5	NA	TRBV2	13	TGTGCCAGCAAGACAAAAAGGGGTCAGCCCCAGCATTTT	CASKTKRGQPQHF
TRBD2	TRBJ2-1	NA	TRBV9	14	TGTGCCAGCAGTCTCCAGTTAGCGGGAGCCGAGCAGTTCTTC	CASSLQLAGAEQFF
NA	TRBJ2-7	NA	TRBV30	14	TGTGCCTGGGGTGATAAACGGGGTGGGGACGAGCAGTACTTC	CAWGDKRGGDEQYF
TRBD2	TRBJ2-1	NA	TRBV7-3	15	TGTGCCAGCAGCATGTCTAGCGGGAGGTTCGATGAGCAGTTCTTC	CASSMSSGRFDEQFF
NA	TRBJ2-1	few	TRBV9	15	TGTGCCAGCAGCGTAGTAGGACTCGACTCGAATGAGCAGTTCTTC	CASSVVGLDSNEQFF
TRBD1	TRBJ1-1	NA	TRBV30	17	TGTGCCTGGAGTGTATGGGGACAGGGGGCCCTCCGGACTGAAGCTTTCTTT	CAWSVWGQGALRTEAFF
TRBD2	TRBJ2-3	NA	TRBV10-3	17	TGTGCCATCAGTGATGGGGCTAGCGGGAGTGGTACAGATACGCAGTATTTT	CAISDGASGSGTDTQYF
NA	TRBJ1-1	few	TRBV19	14	TGTGCCAGTAGTGTCCCGACAGGCAACACTGAAGCTTTCTTT	CASSVPTGNTEAFF
NA	TRBJ2-1	NA	TRBV2	14	TGTGCCAGCAGTGAGGGGACTGCCTACAATGAGCAGTTCTTC	CASSEGTAYNEQFF
TRBD2	TRBJ2-3	NA	TRBV9	19	TGTGCCAGCAGCGTAGAAGGGACTAGAGTTGGCGCGGGCACAGATACGCAGTATTTT	CASSVEGTRVGAGTDTQYF
NA	TRBJ1-1	once	TRBV18	13	TGTGCCAGCTCACCGGACAGTAACACTGAAGCTTTCTTT	CASSPDSNTEAFF